This T cell receptor (beta chain) appears in the sequencing data of a study of blood T cell repertoires in COVID-19. Assay: immunoSEQ multiplex PCR; the TCRdb copy retains only in-frame clones and omits some. The sample lists approximately 210,000 clones; roughly 87% were seen once. The sequence was collected from a woman aged 25-40 years who had recovered from COVID-19. Sequencing was carried out using PBMCs or T cells enriched from blood (not recorded which).

The CDR3 loop reads CATSREAVHQPQHF. The DNA of the CDR3 is TGTGCCACCAGCAGAGAGGCGGTGCATCAGCCCCAGCATTTT. The chain uses TRBV15 and TRBJ1-5; D is uncertain. Trimming took off 0 bases at V and 5 bases at J, with 8 bases between the two ends. Germline CDR1 and CDR2: LNHNV and YYDKDF (reference sequence). The CDR3 has 14 amino acids.